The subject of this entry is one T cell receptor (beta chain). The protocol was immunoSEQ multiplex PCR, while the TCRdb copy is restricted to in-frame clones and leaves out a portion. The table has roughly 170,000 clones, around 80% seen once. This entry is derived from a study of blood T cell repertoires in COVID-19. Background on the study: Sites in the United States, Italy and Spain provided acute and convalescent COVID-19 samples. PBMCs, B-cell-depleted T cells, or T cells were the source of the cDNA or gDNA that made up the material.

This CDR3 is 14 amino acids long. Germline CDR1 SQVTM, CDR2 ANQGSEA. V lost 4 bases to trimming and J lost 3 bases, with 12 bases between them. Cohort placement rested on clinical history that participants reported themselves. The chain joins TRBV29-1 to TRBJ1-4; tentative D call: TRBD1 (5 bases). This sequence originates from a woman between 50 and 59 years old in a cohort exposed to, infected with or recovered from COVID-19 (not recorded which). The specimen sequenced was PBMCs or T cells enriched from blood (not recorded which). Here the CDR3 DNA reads TGCAGCGTTGGGGGGAGGCAGGCTAATGAAAAACTGTTTTTT. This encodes CSVGGRQANEKLFF.